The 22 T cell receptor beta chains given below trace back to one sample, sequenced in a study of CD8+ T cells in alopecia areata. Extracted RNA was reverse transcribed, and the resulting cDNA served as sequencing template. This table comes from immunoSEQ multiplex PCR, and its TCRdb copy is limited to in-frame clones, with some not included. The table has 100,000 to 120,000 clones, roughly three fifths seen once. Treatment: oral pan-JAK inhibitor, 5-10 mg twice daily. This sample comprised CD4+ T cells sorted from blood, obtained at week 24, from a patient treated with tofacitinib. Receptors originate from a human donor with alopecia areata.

This CDR3 reads CASSLFRGETYEQYF. The DNA of the CDR3 is TGTGCCAGCAGTTTATTCCGGGGGGAGACCTACGAGCAGTACTTC. J is TRBJ2-7 and V is TRBV28; TRBD2 matches at 7 bases. The V gene's germline CDR1 is MDHEN and CDR2 SYDVKM. V gave up 1 base and J gave up 2 bases; unmatched junction bases: 5. The CDR3 runs 15 residues.

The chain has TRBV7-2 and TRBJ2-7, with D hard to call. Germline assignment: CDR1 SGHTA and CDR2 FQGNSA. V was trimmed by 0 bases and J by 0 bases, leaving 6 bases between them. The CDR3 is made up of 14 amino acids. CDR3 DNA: TGTGCCAGCAGCTTAGCGGTGAACTCCTACGAGCAGTACTTC. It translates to CASSLAVNSYEQYF.

CDR3 in DNA: TGTGCCAGCAGAAATCAGGGACCGGGAGAGACCCAGTACTTC. This encodes CASRNQGPGETQYF. This chain joins TRBV6-5 and TRBJ2-5; D may be TRBD1 or TRBD2 (5 bases each). The CDR3 is 14 amino acids. V was clipped by 6 bases and J by 4 bases, with 15 bases between them. The germline V gene has CDR1 MNHEY and CDR2 SVGAGI.

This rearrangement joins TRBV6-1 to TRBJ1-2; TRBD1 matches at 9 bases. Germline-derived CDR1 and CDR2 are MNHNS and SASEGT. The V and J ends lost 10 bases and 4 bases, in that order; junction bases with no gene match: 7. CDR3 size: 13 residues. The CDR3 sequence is CATSGTGLYGYTF. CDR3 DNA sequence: TGTGCCACCTCCGGGACAGGGCTCTATGGCTACACCTTC.

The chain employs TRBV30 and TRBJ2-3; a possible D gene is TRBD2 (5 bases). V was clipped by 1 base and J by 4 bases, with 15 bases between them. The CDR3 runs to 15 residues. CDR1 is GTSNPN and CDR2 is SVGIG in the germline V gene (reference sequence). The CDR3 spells CAWSGSRAFADTQYF. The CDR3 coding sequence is TGTGCCTGGAGTGGCTCGAGGGCCTTCGCAGATACGCAGTATTTT. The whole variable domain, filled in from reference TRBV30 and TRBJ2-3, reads SQTIHQWPATLVQPVGSPLSLECTVEGTSNPNLYWYRQAAGRGLQLLFYSVGIGQISSEVPQNLSASRPQDRQFILSSKKLLLSDSGFYLCAWSGSRAFADTQYFGPGTRLTVL.

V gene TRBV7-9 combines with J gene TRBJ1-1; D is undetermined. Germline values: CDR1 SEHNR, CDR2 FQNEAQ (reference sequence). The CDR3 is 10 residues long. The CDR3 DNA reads TGTCCCCTTTTGAACACTGAAGCTTTCTTT. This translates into CPLLNTEAFF.

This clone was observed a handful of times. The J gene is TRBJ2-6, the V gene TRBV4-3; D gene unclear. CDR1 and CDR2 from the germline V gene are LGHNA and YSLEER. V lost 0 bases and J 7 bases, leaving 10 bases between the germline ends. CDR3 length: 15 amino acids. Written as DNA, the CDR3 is TGCGCCAGCAGCCAAGAACACGGCTTTGCCAACGTCCTGACTTTC. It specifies CASSQEHGFANVLTF.

CDR3 DNA sequence: TGCAGCGTTGAAGTGCAGGTTGGCGACACTGAAGCTTTCTTT. Its translation is CSVEVQVGDTEAFF. V is TRBV29-1 and J is TRBJ1-1; D unresolved. The V gene's germline CDR1 is SQVTM and CDR2 ANQGSEA. The CDR3 has 14 amino acids. Deletions cut 1 base from V and 3 bases from J, with 12 bases between.

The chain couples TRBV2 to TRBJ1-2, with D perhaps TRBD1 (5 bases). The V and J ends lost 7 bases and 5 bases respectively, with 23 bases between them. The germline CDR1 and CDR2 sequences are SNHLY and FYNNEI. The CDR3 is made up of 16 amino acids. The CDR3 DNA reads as TGTGCCAGCATCGAGGGGCGGGGGAATTCTGGATATGGCTACACCTTC. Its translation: CASIEGRGNSGYGYTF.

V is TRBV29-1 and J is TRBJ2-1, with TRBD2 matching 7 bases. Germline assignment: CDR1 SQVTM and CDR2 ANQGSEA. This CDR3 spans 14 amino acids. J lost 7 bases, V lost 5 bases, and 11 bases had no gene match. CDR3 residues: CSVFLIPGGNEQFF. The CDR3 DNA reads TGCAGCGTTTTTTTAATCCCGGGGGGAAATGAGCAGTTCTTC.

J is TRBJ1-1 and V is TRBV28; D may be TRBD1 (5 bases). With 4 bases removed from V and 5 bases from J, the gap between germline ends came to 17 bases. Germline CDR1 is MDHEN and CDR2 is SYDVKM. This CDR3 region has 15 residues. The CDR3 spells CASSYSYLGETEAFF. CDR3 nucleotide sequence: TGTGCCAGCAGTTACTCCTATCTGGGGGAGACTGAAGCTTTCTTT. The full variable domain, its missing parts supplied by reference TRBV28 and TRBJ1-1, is DVKVTQSSRYLVKRTGEKVFLECVQDMDHENMFWYRQDPGLGLRLIYFSYDVKMKEKGDIPEGYSVSREKKERFSLILESASTNQTSMYLCASSYSYLGETEAFFGQGTRLTVV.

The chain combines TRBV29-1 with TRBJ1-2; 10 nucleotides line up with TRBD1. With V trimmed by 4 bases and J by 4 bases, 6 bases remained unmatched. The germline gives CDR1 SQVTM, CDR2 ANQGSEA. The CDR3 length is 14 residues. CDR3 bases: TGCAGCGTTGGAGTTGGGACAGGGGCCTATGGCTACACCTTC. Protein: CSVGVGTGAYGYTF.

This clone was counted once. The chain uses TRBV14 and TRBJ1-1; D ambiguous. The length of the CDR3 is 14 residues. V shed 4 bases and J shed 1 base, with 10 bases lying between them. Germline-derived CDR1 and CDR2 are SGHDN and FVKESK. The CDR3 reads CASSRVLGNTEAFF. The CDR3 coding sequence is TGTGCCAGCAGCCGAGTTCTGGGGAACACTGAAGCTTTCTTT.

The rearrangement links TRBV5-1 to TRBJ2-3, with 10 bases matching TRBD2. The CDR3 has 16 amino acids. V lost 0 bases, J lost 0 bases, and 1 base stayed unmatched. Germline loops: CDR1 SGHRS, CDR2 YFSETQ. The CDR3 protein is CASSLGTSGSTDTQYF. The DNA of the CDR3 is TGCGCCAGCAGCTTGGGGACTAGCGGTAGCACAGATACGCAGTATTTT.

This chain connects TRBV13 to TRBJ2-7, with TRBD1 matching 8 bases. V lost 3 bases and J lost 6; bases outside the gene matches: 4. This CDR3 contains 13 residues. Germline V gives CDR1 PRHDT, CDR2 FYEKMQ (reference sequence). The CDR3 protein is CASSLTGTGEQYF. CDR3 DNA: TGTGCCAGCAGCTTGACAGGGACAGGCGAGCAGTACTTC. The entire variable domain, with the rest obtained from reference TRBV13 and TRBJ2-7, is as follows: AAGVIQSPRHLIKEKRETATLKCYPIPRHDTVYWYQQGPGQDPQFLISFYEKMQSDKGSIPDRFSAQQFSDYHSELNMSSLELGDSALYFCASSLTGTGEQYFGPGTRLTVT.

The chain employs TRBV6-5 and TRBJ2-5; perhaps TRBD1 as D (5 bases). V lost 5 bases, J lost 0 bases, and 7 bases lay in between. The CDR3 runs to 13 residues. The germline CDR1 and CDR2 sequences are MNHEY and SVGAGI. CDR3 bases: TGTGCCAGCAGTACGGACAACCAAGAGACCCAGTACTTC. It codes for CASSTDNQETQYF.

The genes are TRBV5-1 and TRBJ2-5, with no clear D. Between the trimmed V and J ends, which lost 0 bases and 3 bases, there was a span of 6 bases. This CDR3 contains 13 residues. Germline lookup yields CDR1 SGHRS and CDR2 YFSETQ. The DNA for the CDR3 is TGCGCCAGCAGCTTGGCGGAGAAAGAGACCCAGTACTTC. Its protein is CASSLAEKETQYF.

The CDR3 protein is CASSQDRGTGGFF. The CDR3 DNA reads TGCGCCAGCAGCCAAGATCGGGGGACAGGGGGCTTCTTT. The V gene is TRBV4-3, the J gene TRBJ1-1; TRBD1 agrees at 12 bases. This CDR3 has 13 amino acids. Germline loops: CDR1 LGHNA, CDR2 YSLEER. The V gene end was trimmed by 0 bases and the J gene end by 14 bases; junction bases not matched to a gene: 4.

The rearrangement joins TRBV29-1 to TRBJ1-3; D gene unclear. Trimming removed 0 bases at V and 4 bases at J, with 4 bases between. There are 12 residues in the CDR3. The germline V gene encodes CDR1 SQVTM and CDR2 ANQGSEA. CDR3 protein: CSVEDLGNTIYF. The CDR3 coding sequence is TGCAGCGTTGAAGATCTGGGAAACACCATATATTTT.

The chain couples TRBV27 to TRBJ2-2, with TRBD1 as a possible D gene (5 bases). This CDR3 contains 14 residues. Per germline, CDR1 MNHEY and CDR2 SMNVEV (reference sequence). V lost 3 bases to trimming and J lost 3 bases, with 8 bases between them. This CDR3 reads CASSLTDYTGELFF. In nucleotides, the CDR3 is TGTGCCAGCAGTTTGACAGACTACACCGGGGAGCTGTTTTTT.

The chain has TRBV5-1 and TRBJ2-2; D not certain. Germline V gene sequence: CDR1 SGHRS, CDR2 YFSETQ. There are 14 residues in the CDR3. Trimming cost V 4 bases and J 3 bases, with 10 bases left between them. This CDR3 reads CASSKVPDTGELFF. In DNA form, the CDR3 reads TGCGCCAGCAGCAAGGTACCGGACACCGGGGAGCTGTTTTTT.

The CDR3 bases are TGTGCCAGCAACCCCCAGGGACCTGAAGATACGCAGTATTTT. As protein: CASNPQGPEDTQYF. The rearrangement joins TRBV6-5 to TRBJ2-3; D could derive from TRBD1 or TRBD2 (5 bases each). This CDR3 spans 14 amino acids. Germline assignment: CDR1 MNHEY and CDR2 SVGAGI. The V gene lost 7 bases and the J gene lost 5 bases, with 16 bases spanning the gap.